This entry lists 7 T cell receptor beta chains sequenced from one sample in a study of blood T cell repertoires in COVID-19. Generated by immunoSEQ multiplex PCR, the TCRdb table keeps only in-frame clones and is missing some. The table records roughly 100,000 clones, over 75% of them present only once. Sequenced material: peripheral blood. These receptors all come from a middle-aged man with acute or convalescent COVID-19.

The chain uses TRBV5-1 and TRBJ2-3, with D possibly being TRBD2 (6 bases). The V and J ends lost 0 bases and 1 base respectively, with 12 bases between them. Germline assignment: CDR1 SGHRS and CDR2 YFSETQ. This CDR3 has 16 residues. CDR3 residues: CASSLAESGGTDTQYF. The DNA for the CDR3 is TGCGCCAGCAGCTTGGCCGAATCGGGGGGCACAGATACGCAGTATTTT.

The chain uses TRBV4-1 and TRBJ1-1; 7 nucleotides agree with TRBD1. The CDR3 spans 15 residues. The J segment lost 4 bases and the V segment lost 1 base, leaving 6 bases of the junction unmatched. Germline V gene sequence: CDR1 MGHRA, CDR2 YSYEKL. The CDR3 DNA follows: TGCGCCAGCAGCCAAGGTCGACAGGGAGTCACTGAAGCTTTCTTT. This sequence encodes CASSQGRQGVTEAFF.

This chain joins TRBV4-1 and TRBJ2-7, with no clear D. V lost 2 bases to trimming and J lost 6 bases, with 5 bases between them. The CDR3 spans 11 residues. Per the germline V gene, CDR1 is MGHRA and CDR2 is YSYEKL. CDR3 nucleotides: TGCGCCAGCAGCCAATACGGCGAGCAGTACTTC. As protein: CASSQYGEQYF.

The chain uses TRBV18 and TRBJ2-6, with TRBD1 matching 8 bases. The CDR3 extends over 17 amino acids. V was pared by 3 bases and J by 0 bases, with 4 bases of the junction left unmatched. Germline CDR1 reads KGHSH; CDR2 reads LQKENI. In nucleotides, the CDR3 is TGTGCCAGCTCACCCACAGGGGGGAGCTCTGGGGCCAACGTCCTGACTTTC. Residues: CASSPTGGSSGANVLTF.

The genes are TRBV6-2 or TRBV6-3 and TRBJ2-1, with D hard to call. Trimming removed 6 bases from V and 9 bases from J, with 15 bases in between. The CDR3 extends over 13 amino acids. Looked up from germline, CDR1 is MNHEY and CDR2 is SVGEGT. The CDR3: CASSQSEHGEQFF. DNA for the CDR3: TGTGCCAGCAGCCAAAGCGAACATGGTGAGCAGTTCTTC.

The chain employs TRBV1 and TRBJ2-3; the table's D call, TRBD1, was not checked against the DNA. TRBV1 represents a pseudogene. The CDR3 is 16 amino acids. CDR3 amino acids: CTSSQAPRGSTDTQYF. CDR3 nucleotides: TGCACCAGCAGCCAAGCCCCCCGTGGCTCCACAGATACGCAGTATTTT.

The rearrangement joins TRBV9 to TRBJ2-7; perhaps TRBD2 as D (5 bases). V lost 4 bases, J lost 0 bases, and 14 bases lay in between. The CDR3 is 15 amino acids. Germline V gene lookup returns CDR1 SGDLS and CDR2 YYNGEE. CDR3 nucleotides: TGTGCCAGCAGCCCCCGGGGTGGGAGCTCCTACGAGCAGTACTTC. It yields the protein CASSPRGGSSYEQYF.